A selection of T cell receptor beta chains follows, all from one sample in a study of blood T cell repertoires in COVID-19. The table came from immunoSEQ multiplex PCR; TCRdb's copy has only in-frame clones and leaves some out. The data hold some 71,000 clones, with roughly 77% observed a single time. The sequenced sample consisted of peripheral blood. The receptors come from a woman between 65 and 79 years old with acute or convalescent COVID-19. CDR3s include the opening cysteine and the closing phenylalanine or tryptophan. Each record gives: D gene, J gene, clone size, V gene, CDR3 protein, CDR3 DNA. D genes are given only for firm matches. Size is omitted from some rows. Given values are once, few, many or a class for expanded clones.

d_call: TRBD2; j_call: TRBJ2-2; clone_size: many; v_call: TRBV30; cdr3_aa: CAWSVHRGGTNTGELFF; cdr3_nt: TGTGCCTGGAGTGTACATCGCGGGGGGACGAACACCGGGGAGCTGTTTTTT
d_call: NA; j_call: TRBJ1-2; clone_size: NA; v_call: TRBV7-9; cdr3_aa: CASSLAVVNYGYTF; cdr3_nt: TGTGCCAGCAGCTTAGCGGTAGTTAACTATGGCTACACCTTC
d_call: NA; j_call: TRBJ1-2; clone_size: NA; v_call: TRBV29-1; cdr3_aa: CSVKRTANYGYTF; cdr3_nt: TGCAGCGTTAAACGGACAGCTAACTATGGCTACACCTTC
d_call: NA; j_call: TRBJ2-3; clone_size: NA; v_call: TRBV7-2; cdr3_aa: CASSPGLRGTQYF; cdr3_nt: TGTGCCAGCAGCCCAGGACTAAGGGGTACGCAGTATTTT
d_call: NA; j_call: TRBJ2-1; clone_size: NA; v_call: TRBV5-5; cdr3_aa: CASTPPRGSLNEQFF; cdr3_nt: TGTGCCAGCACCCCCCCCCGGGGGAGCCTCAATGAGCAGTTCTTC
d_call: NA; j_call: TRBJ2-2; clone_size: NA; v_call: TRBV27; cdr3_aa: CASSRSSAGELFF; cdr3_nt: TGTGCCAGCAGTCGATCTAGCGCCGGGGAGCTGTTTTTT
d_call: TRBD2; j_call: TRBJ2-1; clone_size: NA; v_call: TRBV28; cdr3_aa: CASSSIGGGLAGKEQFF; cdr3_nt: TGTGCCAGCAGTTCCATCGGGGGGGGACTAGCGGGAAAGGAGCAGTTCTTC
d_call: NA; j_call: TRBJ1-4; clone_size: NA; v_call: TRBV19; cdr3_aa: CASSILAGGNEKLFF; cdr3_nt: TGTGCCAGTAGTATCCTTGCCGGAGGAAATGAAAAACTGTTTTTT
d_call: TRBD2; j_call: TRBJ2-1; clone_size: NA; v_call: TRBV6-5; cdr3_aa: CASSSPTSRSLQFF; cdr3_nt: TGTGCCAGCAGTTCCCCGACTAGCAGGTCGTTGCAGTTCTTC
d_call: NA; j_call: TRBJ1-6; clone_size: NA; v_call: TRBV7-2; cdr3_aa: CASSLDRPYNSPLHF; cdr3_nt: TGTGCCAGCAGCCTCGACAGGCCGTATAATTCACCCCTCCACTTT
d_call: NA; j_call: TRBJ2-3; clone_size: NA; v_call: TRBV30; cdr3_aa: CAWSGTNLDTQYF; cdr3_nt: TGTGCCTGGAGTGGAACTAATTTAGATACGCAGTATTTT
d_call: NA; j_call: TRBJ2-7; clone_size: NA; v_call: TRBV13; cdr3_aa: CASSLGRQAEQYF; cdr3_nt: TGTGCCAGCAGCTTAGGCCGGCAGGCGGAGCAGTACTTC
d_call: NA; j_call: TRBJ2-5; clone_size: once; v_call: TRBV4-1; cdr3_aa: CASSQDRGASETQYF; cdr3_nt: TGCGCCAGCAGCCAAGATCGGGGGGCCAGTGAGACCCAGTACTTC
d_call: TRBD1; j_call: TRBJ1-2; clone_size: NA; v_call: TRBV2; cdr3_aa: CASSTGGTNYGYTF; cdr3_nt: TGTGCCAGCAGTACAGGGGGTACCAACTATGGCTACACCTTC
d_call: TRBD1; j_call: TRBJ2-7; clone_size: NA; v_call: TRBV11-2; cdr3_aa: CASSLEGQGIYEQYF; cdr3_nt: TGTGCCAGCAGCTTAGAGGGACAGGGGATCTACGAGCAGTACTTC
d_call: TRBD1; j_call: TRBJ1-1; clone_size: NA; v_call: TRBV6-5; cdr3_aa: CASSQQGLNTEAFF; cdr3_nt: TGTGCCAGCAGCCAACAGGGGTTGAACACTGAAGCTTTCTTT
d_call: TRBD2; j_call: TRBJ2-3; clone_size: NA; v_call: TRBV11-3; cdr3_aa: CASSPGGSTDTQYF; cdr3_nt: TGTGCCAGCAGCCCGGGGGGGAGCACAGATACGCAGTATTTT
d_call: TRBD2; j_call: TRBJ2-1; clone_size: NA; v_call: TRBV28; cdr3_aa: CASSLVGLAGVNEQFF; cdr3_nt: TGTGCCAGCAGTTTGGTGGGACTAGCGGGAGTCAATGAGCAGTTCTTC
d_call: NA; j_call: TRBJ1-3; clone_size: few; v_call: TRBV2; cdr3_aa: CASSAISGNTIYF; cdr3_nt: TGTGCCAGCAGCGCGATCTCTGGAAACACCATATATTTT
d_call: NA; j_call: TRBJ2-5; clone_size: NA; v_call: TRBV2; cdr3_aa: CASGGGRQGETQYF; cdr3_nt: TGTGCCAGCGGGGGCGGGCGGCAAGGCGAGACCCAGTACTTC
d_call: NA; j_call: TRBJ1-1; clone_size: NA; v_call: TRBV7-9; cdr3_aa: CASSPRGGTEAFF; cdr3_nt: TGTGCCAGCAGCCCACGGGGGGGCACTGAAGCTTTCTTT
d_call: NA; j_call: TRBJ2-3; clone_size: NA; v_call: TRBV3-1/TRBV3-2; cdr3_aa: CASSRRLGAGDTQYF; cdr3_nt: TGTGCCAGCAGCCGAAGACTGGGGGCAGGGGATACGCAGTATTTT
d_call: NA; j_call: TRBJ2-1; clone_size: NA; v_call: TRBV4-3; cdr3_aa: CASSQDLGDYRNNEQFF; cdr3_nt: TGCGCCAGCAGCCAAGACTTGGGAGACTACCGCAACAATGAGCAGTTCTTC
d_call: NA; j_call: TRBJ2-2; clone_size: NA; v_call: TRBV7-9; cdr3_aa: CASSPMNTGTPATGELFF; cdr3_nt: TGTGCCAGCAGCCCAATGAACACCGGGACACCTGCCACCGGGGAGCTGTTTTTT
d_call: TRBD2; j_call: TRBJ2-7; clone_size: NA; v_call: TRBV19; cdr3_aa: CASSTLAGGTSQYF; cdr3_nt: TGTGCCAGTAGTACCCTAGCGGGAGGCACGTCGCAGTACTTC
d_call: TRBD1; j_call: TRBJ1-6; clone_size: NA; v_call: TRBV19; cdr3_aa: CASSIPGGNSPLHF; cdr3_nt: TGTGCCAGTAGTATACCAGGGGGCAATTCACCCCTCCACTTT
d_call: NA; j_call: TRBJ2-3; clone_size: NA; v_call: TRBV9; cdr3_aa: CASSVVDYGTDTQYF; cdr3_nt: TGTGCCAGCAGCGTCGTGGACTATGGCACAGATACGCAGTATTTT
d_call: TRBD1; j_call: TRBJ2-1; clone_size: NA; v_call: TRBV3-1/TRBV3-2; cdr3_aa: CASSLWTGANNEQFF; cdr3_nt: TGTGCCAGCAGCCTATGGACAGGGGCGAATAATGAGCAGTTCTTC
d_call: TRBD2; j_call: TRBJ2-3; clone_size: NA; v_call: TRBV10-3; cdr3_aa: CAISGETSGGTQYF; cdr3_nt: TGTGCCATCAGTGGGGAGACTAGCGGGGGCACGCAGTATTTT